This T cell receptor beta chain was obtained from a study of shared clonotypes between healthy human individuals. Overall study findings and caveats: Richness estimates generally favored naive over memory subsets.

Germline CDR1 and CDR2: SQVTM and ANQGSEA. The CDR3 is made up of 14 amino acids. V was cut by 6 bases and J by 1 base, with 13 bases left in between. Sequencing used immunoSEQ multiplex PCR; TCRdb keeps in-frame clones, though not all of them. The sample lists about 1 million clones; about 75% were seen once. With regard to this clone: The antigen is not known.

This receptor was obtained from a man younger than 35 in good health. The specimen sequenced was memory CD4+ T cells sorted from blood. Stated subset: CD45RA-negative fraction. The J gene is TRBJ1-5, the V gene TRBV29-1; TRBD1 is a possible D gene (6 bases). CDR3 sequence: CSVLTDSSNQPQHF. The CDR3 nucleotides read TGCAGCGTACTCACGGACAGCAGCAATCAGCCCCAGCATTTT. Looking up the rest from reference TRBV29-1 and TRBJ1-5 gives the full variable domain: SAVISQKPSRDICQRGTSLTIQCQVDSQVTMMFWYRQQPGQSLTLIATANQGSEATYESGFVIDKFPISRPNLTFSTLTVSNMSPEDSSIYLCSVLTDSSNQPQHFGDGTRLSIL.